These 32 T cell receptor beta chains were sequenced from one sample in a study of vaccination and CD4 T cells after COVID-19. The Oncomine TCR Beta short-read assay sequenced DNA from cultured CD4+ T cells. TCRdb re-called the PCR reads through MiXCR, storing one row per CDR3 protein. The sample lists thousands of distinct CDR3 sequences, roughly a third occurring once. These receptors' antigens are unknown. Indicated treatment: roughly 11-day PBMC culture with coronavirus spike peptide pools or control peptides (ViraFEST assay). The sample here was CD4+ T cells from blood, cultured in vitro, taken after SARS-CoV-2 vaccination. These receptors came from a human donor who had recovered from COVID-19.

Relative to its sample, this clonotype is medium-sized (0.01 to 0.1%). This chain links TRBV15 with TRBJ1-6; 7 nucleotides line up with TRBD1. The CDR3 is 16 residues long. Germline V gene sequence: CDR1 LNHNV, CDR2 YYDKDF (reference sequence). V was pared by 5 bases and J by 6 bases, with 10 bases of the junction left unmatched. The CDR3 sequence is CATSSRQGSGNSPLHF. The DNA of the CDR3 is TGTGCCACCAGCTCCCGACAGGGAAGTGGTAATTCACCCCTCCACTTT.

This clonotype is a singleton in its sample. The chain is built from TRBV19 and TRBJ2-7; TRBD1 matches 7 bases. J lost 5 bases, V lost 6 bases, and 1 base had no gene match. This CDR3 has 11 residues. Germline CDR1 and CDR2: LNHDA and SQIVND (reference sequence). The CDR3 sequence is CASRQGDEQYF. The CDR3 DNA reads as TGTGCCAGTAGGCAGGGGGACGAGCAGTACTTC. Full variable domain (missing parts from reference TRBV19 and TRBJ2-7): DGGITQSPKYLFRKEGQNVTLSCEQNLNHDAMYWYRQDPGQGLRLIYYSQIVNDFQKGDIAEGYSVSREKKESFPLTVTSAQKNPTAFYLCASRQGDEQYFGPGTRLTVT.

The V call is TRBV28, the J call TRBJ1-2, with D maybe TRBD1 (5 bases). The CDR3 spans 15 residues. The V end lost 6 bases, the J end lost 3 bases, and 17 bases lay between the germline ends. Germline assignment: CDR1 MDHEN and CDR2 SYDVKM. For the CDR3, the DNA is TGTGCCAGCAGCCTAGGGGCCATGGGGGACTATGGCTACACCTTC. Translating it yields CASSLGAMGDYGYTF.

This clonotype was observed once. DNA for the CDR3: TGTGCCAGCAGTTTAGCGGGGGCAGGCACAGATACGCAGTATTTT. Translation gives CASSLAGAGTDTQYF. The chain joins TRBV28 to TRBJ2-3, with D maybe TRBD2 (7 bases). The V and J ends lost 2 bases and 1 base respectively, with 10 bases between them. Looked up from germline, CDR1 is MDHEN and CDR2 is SYDVKM. This CDR3 is 15 amino acids long.

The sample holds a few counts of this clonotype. The CDR3 nucleotides are TGTGCCACCAGTGAGCCGACAGGGACGAGGGAGCAGTACTTC. This codes for CATSEPTGTREQYF. The chain employs TRBV24-1 and TRBJ2-7, with TRBD1 matching over 7 bases. The CDR3 extends over 14 amino acids. Trimming took 4 bases from V and 7 from J; bases not matched to a gene: 9. Germline V lookup: CDR1 KGHDR, CDR2 SFDVKD.

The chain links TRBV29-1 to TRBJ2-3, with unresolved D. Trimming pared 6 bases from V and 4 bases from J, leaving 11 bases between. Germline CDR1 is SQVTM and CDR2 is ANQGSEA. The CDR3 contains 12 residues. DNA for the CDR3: TGCAGCGTCGGGCTCTCCTCAGATACGCAGTATTTT. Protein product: CSVGLSSDTQYF.

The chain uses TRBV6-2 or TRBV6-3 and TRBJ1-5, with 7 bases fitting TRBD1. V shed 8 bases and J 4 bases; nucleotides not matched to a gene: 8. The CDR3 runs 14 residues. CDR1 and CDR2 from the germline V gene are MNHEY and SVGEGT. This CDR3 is CASGQVDRNQPQHF. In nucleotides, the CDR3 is TGTGCCAGCGGACAGGTGGATCGGAATCAGCCCCAGCATTTT.

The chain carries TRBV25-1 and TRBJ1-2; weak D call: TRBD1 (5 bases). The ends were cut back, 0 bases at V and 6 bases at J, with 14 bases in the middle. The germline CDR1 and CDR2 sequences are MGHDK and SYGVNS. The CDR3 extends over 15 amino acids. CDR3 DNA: TGTGCCAGCAGTGAATATGACAGACCGGTTGATGGCTACACCTTC. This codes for CASSEYDRPVDGYTF.

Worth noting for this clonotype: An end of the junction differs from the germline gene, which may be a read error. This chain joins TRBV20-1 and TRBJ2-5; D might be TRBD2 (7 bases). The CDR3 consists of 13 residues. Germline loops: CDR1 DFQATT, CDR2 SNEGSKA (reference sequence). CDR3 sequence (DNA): TGCAGTGCTGGGCCGGGGGGCCAAGGGACCCAGTACTTC. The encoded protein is CSAGPGGQGTQYF.

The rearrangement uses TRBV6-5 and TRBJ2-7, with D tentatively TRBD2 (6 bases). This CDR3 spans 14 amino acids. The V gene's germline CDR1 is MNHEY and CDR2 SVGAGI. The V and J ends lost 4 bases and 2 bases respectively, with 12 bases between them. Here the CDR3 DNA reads TGTGCCAGCAGTTCAGGCGGGACCGCCTACGAGCAGTACTTC. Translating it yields CASSSGGTAYEQYF.

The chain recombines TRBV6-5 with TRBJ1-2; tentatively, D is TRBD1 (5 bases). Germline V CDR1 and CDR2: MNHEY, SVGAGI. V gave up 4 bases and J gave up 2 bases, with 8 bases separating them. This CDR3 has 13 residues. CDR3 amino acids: CASSFGGNYGYTF. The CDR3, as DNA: TGTGCCAGCAGTTTCGGGGGGAACTATGGCTACACCTTC.

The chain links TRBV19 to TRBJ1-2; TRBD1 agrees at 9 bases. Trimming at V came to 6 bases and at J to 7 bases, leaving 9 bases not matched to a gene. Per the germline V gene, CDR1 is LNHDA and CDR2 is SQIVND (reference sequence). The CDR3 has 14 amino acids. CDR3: CASSPAGTGFGYTF. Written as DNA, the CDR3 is TGTGCCAGTAGCCCCGCCGGGACAGGGTTTGGCTACACCTTC.

The CDR3, as DNA: TGTGCCAGCAGCAAAGGACTAGCGAGTTCTGAGCAGTTCTTC. Translation: CASSKGLASSEQFF. The chain carries TRBV14 and TRBJ2-1, with 9 bases fitting TRBD2. Looked up from germline, CDR1 is SGHDN and CDR2 is FVKESK. There are 14 residues in the CDR3. The ends lost 5 bases at V and 9 bases at J; junction bases unmatched: 8.

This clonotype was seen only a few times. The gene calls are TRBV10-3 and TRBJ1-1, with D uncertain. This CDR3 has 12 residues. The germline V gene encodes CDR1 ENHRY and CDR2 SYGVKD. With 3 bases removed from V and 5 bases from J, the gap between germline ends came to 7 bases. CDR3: CAISDGRTEAFF. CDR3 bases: TGTGCCATCAGTGATGGGAGAACTGAAGCTTTCTTT.

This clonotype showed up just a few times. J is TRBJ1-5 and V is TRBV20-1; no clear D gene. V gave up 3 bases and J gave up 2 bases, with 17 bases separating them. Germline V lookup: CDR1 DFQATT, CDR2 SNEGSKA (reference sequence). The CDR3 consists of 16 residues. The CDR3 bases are TGCAGTGCTAGTATTCCTGGGAGGGTGGGCAATCAGCCCCAGCATTTT. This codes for CSASIPGRVGNQPQHF.

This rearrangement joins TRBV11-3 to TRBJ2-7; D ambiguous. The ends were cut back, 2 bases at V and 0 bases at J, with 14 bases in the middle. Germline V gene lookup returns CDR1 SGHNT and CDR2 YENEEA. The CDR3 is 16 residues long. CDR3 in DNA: TGTGCCAGCAGCTTAAGCAGGATAAGGTACTCCTACGAGCAGTACTTC. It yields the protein CASSLSRIRYSYEQYF.

This CDR3 reads CASSQLGLAGGRTGELFF. DNA for the CDR3: TGCGCCAGCAGCCAACTCGGACTAGCGGGGGGACGGACCGGGGAGCTGTTTTTT. The chain carries TRBV4-1 and TRBJ2-2; 14 bases are a match to TRBD2. The germline CDR1 and CDR2 sequences are MGHRA and YSYEKL. The ends lost 2 bases at V and 5 bases at J; junction bases unmatched: 7. The CDR3 covers 18 residues.

CDR3 DNA: TGTGCCAGCAGTCCCGAGGGATACTACGAGCAGTACTTC. Protein: CASSPEGYYEQYF. The chain joins TRBV7-9 to TRBJ2-7; D possibly corresponds to TRBD2 (5 bases). The CDR3 is 13 amino acids. Trimming left V 6 bases short and J 3 bases short, with 12 bases between. Germline CDR1 reads SEHNR; CDR2 reads FQNEAQ (reference sequence).

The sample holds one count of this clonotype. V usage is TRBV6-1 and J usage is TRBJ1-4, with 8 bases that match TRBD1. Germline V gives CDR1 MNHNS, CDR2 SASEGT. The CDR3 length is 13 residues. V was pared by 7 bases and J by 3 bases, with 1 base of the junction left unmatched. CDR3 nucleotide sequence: TGTGCCAGCATGACAGGGGCTAATGAAAAACTGTTTTTT. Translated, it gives CASMTGANEKLFF.

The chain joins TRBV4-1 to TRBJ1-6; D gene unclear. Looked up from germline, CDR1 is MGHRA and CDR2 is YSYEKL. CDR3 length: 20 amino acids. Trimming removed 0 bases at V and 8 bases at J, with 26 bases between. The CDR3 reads CASSQDLWHPPPTPDSPLHF. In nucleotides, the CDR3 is TGCGCCAGCAGCCAAGATCTTTGGCACCCGCCCCCTACCCCCGATTCACCCCTCCACTTT.

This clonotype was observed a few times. The CDR3 DNA reads TGTGCCAGCAGTTTGGGTCGCAGCAATCAGCCCCAGCATTTT. Translated: CASSLGRSNQPQHF. This chain uses TRBV28 with TRBJ1-5; D unclear. The germline gives CDR1 MDHEN, CDR2 SYDVKM. This CDR3 spans 14 amino acids. Trimming shortened V by 3 bases and J by 1 base, and 7 bases separated the two germline ends.

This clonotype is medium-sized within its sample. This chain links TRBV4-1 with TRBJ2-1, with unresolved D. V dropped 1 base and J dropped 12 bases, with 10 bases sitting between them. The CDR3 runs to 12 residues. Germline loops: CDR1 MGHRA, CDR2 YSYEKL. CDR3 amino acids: CASSQVSGRQFF. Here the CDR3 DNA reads TGCGCCAGCAGCCAAGTAAGTGGTCGGCAGTTCTTC.

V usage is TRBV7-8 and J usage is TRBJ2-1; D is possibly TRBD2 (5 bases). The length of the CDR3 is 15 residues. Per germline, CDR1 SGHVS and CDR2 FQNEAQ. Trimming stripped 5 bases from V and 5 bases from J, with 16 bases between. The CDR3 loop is CASSPAVLADNEQFF. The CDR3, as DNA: TGTGCCAGCAGCCCCGCCGTTCTAGCCGACAATGAGCAGTTCTTC.

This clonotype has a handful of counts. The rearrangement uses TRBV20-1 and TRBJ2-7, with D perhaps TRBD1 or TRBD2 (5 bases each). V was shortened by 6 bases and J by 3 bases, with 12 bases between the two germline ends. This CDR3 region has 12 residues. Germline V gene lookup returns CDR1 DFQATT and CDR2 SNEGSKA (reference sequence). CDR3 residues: CSASGPLYEQYF. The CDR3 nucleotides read TGCAGTGCCTCGGGACCCCTCTACGAGCAGTACTTC.

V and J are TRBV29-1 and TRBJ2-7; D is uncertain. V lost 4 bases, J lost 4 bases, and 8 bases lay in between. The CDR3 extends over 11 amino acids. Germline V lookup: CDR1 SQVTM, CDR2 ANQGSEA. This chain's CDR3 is CSVGAAYEQYF. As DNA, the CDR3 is TGCAGCGTTGGGGCAGCTTACGAGCAGTACTTC.

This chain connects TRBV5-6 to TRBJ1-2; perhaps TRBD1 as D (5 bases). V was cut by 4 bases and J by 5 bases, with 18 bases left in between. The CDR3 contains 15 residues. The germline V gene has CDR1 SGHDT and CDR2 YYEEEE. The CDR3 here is CASSPDPGAEYGYTF. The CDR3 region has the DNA TGTGCCAGCAGCCCGGACCCCGGGGCGGAGTATGGCTACACCTTC.

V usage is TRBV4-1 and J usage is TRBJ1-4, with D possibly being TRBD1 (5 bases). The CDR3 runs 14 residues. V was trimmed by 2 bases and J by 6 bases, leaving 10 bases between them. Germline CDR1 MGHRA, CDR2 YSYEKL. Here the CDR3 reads CASSQWAGHEKLFF. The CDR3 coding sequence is TGCGCCAGCAGCCAATGGGCAGGGCATGAAAAACTGTTTTTT.

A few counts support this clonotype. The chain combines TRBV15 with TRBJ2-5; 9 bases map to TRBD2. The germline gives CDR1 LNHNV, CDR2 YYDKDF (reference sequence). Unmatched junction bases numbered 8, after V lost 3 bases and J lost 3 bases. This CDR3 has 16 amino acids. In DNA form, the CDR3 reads TGTGCCACCAGCAGGTTGAGCGGCGGGGGGGAAGAGACCCAGTACTTC. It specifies CATSRLSGGGEETQYF. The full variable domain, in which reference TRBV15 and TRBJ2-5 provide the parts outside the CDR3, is DAMVIQNPRYQVTQFGKPVTLSCSQTLNHNVMYWYQQKSSQAPKLLFHYYDKDFNNEADTPDNFQSRRPNTSFCFLDIRSPGLGDTAMYLCATSRLSGGGEETQYFGPGTRLLVL.

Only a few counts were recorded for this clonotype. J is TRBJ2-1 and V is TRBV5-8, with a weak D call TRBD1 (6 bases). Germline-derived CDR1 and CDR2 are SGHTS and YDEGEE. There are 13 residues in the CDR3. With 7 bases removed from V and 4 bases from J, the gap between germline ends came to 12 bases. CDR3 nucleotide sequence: TGTGCCAGCCACAGGGAGCGATACAATGAGCAGTTCTTC. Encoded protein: CASHRERYNEQFF.

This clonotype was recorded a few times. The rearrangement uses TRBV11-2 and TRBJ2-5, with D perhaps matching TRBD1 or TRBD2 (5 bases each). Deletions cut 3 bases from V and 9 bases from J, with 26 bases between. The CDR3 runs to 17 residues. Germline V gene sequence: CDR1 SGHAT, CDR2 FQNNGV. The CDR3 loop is CASSFEGAGSIQGSQYF. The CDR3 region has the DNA TGTGCCAGCAGCTTTGAGGGAGCAGGGTCTATTCAAGGGTCCCAGTACTTC.

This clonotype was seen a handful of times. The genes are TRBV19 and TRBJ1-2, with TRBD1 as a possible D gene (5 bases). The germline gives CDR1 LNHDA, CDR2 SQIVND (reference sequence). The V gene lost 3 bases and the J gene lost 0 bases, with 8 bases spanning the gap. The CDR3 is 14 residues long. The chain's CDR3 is CASSMDKANYGYTF. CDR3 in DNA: TGTGCCAGTAGTATGGACAAGGCTAACTATGGCTACACCTTC.

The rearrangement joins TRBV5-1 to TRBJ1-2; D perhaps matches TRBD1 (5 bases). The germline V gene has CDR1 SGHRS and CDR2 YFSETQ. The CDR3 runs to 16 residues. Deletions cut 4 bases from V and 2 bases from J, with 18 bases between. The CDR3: CASSPGQGPVNYGYTF. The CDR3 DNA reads TGCGCCAGCAGCCCTGGACAAGGACCGGTAAACTATGGCTACACCTTC.